These 8 T cell receptor beta chains were sequenced from one sample in a study of identical twins. TCRdb independently ran MiXCR on the 5' RACE reads; one entry per CDR3 protein. In the table there are roughly 470,000 distinct CDR3 sequences, 13% to 15% of which are singletons. These sequences were also reported in another study, on yellow fever vaccine responses in identical twins.

Specimen: CD4+ T cells sorted from blood. The receptors originated from a woman aged 18-29 years in good health.

V gene TRBV9 combines with J gene TRBJ2-2; D is undetermined. V shed 4 bases and J shed 4 bases, with 8 bases lying between them. The CDR3 sequence is 13 residues long. Germline CDR1 SGDLS, CDR2 YYNGEE. The CDR3 here is CASSKRSTGELFF. CDR3 bases: TGTGCCAGCAGCAAACGAAGCACCGGGGAGCTGTTTTTT.

This clonotype was picked up a small number of times. The rearrangement uses TRBV5-1 and TRBJ2-7, with 9 bases lining up with TRBD1. The CDR3 spans 15 residues. From germline, CDR1 is SGHRS and CDR2 YFSETQ. The junction had 4 bases not matched to a gene; V was cut back by 0 bases and J by 3 bases. The CDR3 loop is CASSLVPTGGYEQYF. Written as DNA, the CDR3 is TGCGCCAGCAGCTTGGTGCCGACAGGGGGCTACGAGCAGTACTTC. Based on the CDR3 plus reference TRBV5-1 and TRBJ2-7, the full variable domain is KAGVTQTPRYLIKTRGQQVTLSCSPISGHRSVSWYQQTPGQGLQFLFEYFSETQRNKGNFPGRFSGRQFSNSRSEMNVSTLELGDSALYLCASSLVPTGGYEQYFGPGTRLTVT.

There are a few counts of this clonotype. The rearrangement joins TRBV11-2 to TRBJ1-4, with D hard to call. Between the trimmed V and J ends, which lost 5 bases and 0 bases, there was a span of 7 bases. There are 14 residues in the CDR3. Germline lookup yields CDR1 SGHAT and CDR2 FQNNGV. This CDR3 reads CASSPFATNEKLFF. DNA of the CDR3: TGTGCCAGCAGCCCCTTTGCAACTAATGAAAAACTGTTTTTT.

This clonotype was observed at least ten times. The rearrangement joins TRBV2 to TRBJ2-3; TRBD2 might be the D (5 bases). Germline CDR1 is SNHLY and CDR2 is FYNNEI. V was trimmed by 8 bases and J by 11 bases, leaving 14 bases between them. The length of the CDR3 is 11 residues. The CDR3 spells CASFGVGGQYF. The CDR3 DNA reads as TGTGCCAGCTTCGGGGTTGGAGGGCAGTATTTT.

This clonotype has more than one count but fewer than ten. J is TRBJ1-6 and V is TRBV20-1; maybe TRBD1 (5 bases). The germline V gene encodes CDR1 DFQATT and CDR2 SNEGSKA (reference sequence). Trimming left V 5 bases short and J 5 bases short, with 13 bases between. The CDR3 runs 14 residues. The CDR3 sequence is CSAPPGGDNSPLHF. The CDR3 bases are TGCAGTGCTCCCCCGGGGGGAGATAATTCACCCCTCCACTTT.

CDR3 residues: CASKLAAGFKEQYF. The CDR3 DNA reads as TGTGCCAGCAAGCTAGCGGCGGGGTTCAAGGAGCAGTACTTC. The J gene is TRBJ2-7, the V gene TRBV2; 7 bases fit TRBD2. V trimming: 7 bases; J trimming: 7 bases; junction bases outside the gene matches: 13. From germline, CDR1 is SNHLY and CDR2 FYNNEI. The CDR3 is made up of 14 amino acids.

This clonotype turned up a few times. J is TRBJ1-2 and V is TRBV28; D may be TRBD1 (5 bases). The CDR3 spans 14 residues. Trimming took 7 bases from V and 8 from J, leaving 20 bases between them. Germline values: CDR1 MDHEN, CDR2 SYDVKM. CDR3 DNA sequence: TGTGCCAGCAAACCCCCGGGGGAAGTTCGCGGCTACACCTTC. Its protein product is CASKPPGEVRGYTF.

The V call is TRBV15, the J call TRBJ2-2; no clear D gene. This CDR3 has 12 amino acids. The V and J ends lost 0 bases and 14 bases respectively, with 10 bases between them. Germline V gives CDR1 LNHNV, CDR2 YYDKDF (reference sequence). The CDR3 DNA reads TGTGCCACCAGCAGAGATTCGAATATCCTGTTTTTT. Protein sequence: CATSRDSNILFF. The whole variable domain, remainder taken from reference TRBV15 and TRBJ2-2, is DAMVIQNPRYQVTQFGKPVTLSCSQTLNHNVMYWYQQKSSQAPKLLFHYYDKDFNNEADTPDNFQSRRPNTSFCFLDIRSPGLGDTAMYLCATSRDSNILFFGEGSRLTVL.